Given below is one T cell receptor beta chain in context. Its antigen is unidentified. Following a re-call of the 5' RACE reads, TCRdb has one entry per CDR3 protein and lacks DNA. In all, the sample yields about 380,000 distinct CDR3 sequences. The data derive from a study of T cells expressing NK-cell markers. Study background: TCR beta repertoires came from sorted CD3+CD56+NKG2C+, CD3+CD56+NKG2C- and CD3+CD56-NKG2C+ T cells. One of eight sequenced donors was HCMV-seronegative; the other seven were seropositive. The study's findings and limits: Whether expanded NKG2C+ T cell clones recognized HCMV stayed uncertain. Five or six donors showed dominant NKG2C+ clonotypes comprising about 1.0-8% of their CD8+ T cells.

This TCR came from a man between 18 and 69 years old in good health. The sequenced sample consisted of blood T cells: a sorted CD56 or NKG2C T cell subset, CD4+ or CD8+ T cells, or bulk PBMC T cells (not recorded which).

The CDR3 spells CASSPWGAAGTEAFF. The V and J genes are TRBV11-2 and TRBJ1-1; TCRdb calls TRBD1, which cannot be checked without DNA. CDR3 length: 15 residues. Germline V lookup: CDR1 SGHAT, CDR2 FQNNGV.